These 28 T cell receptor beta chains originate from one sample sequenced in a study of siplizumab effects on memory and regulatory T cells. Repertoires were generated with immunoSEQ multiplex PCR, while TCRdb's copy carries only in-frame clones and drops some. The sample lists approximately 110,000 clones, about 93% seen once, with 0.32% in the top ten. The sequencing input was CD4+ T cells sorted from blood. Receptors originate from a human donor in good health.

The gene calls are TRBV15 and TRBJ2-5; D might be TRBD1 or TRBD2, each matching 6 bases. V shed 0 bases and J shed 5 bases, with 13 bases lying between them. CDR3 length: 15 residues. The germline CDR1 and CDR2 sequences are LNHNV and YYDKDF (reference sequence). CDR3 amino acids: CATSRDGTGRETQYF. The CDR3 coding sequence is TGTGCCACCAGCAGAGATGGTACAGGGAGGGAGACCCAGTACTTC.

This clone has only one observation. The rearrangement joins TRBV9 to TRBJ2-2; D gene ambiguous. The length of the CDR3 is 13 residues. From germline, CDR1 is SGDLS and CDR2 YYNGEE. V lost 4 bases, J lost 2 bases, and 6 bases lay in between. CDR3 in DNA: TGTGCCAGCAGCCCACACAACACCGGGGAGCTGTTTTTT. This sequence encodes CASSPHNTGELFF. The variable domain in full, completed from reference TRBV9 and TRBJ2-2, reads DSGVTQTPKHLITATGQRVTLRCSPRSGDLSVYWYQQSLDQGLQFLIQYYNGEERAKGNILERFSAQQFPDLHSELNLSSLELGDSALYFCASSPHNTGELFFGEGSRLTVL.

This chain uses TRBV11-3 with TRBJ2-7; D unclear. V was trimmed by 4 bases and J by 3 bases, leaving 4 bases between them. Per the germline V gene, CDR1 is SGHNT and CDR2 is YENEEA. The CDR3 has 11 amino acids. CDR3 nucleotide sequence: TGTGCCAGCAGCTCCATCTACGAGCAGTACTTC. It encodes CASSSIYEQYF.

The chain employs TRBV5-1 and TRBJ1-4; possibly TRBD1 for D (5 bases). V lost 0 bases to trimming and J lost 8 bases, with 11 bases between them. This CDR3 is built from 14 residues. Looked up from germline, CDR1 is SGHRS and CDR2 is YFSETQ. CDR3 region: CASSLAGRQEKLFF. CDR3 bases: TGCGCCAGCAGCTTGGCAGGGAGGCAGGAAAAACTGTTTTTT. Complete variable domain (other parts from reference TRBV5-1 and TRBJ1-4): KAGVTQTPRYLIKTRGQQVTLSCSPISGHRSVSWYQQTPGQGLQFLFEYFSETQRNKGNFPGRFSGRQFSNSRSEMNVSTLELGDSALYLCASSLAGRQEKLFFGSGTQLSVL.

This clone came up a few times. The V call is TRBV5-1, the J call TRBJ2-7; 9 bases align to TRBD2. Germline loops: CDR1 SGHRS, CDR2 YFSETQ. The CDR3 has 16 amino acids. V lost 1 base, J lost 6 bases, and 11 bases stayed unmatched. CDR3: CASSLTIAGEIREQYF. CDR3 bases: TGCGCCAGCAGCTTGACCATAGCGGGAGAGATCCGCGAGCAGTACTTC.

A note on this clone: One end of the junction fails to match germline, which may point to a read error. The rearrangement links TRBV4-1 to TRBJ1-5, with 8 nucleotides matching TRBD1. The CDR3 totals 17 residues. Germline values: CDR1 MGHRA, CDR2 YSYEKL. The CDR3 DNA reads as TGCGCCAGCAGCGAAGAGGGCAGGGGGCGGTCGGCTCAGCCCCAGCATTTT. It yields the protein CASSEEGRGRSAQPQHF.

J is TRBJ1-5 and V is TRBV19, with 7 bases lining up with TRBD1. The ends lost 7 bases at V and 2 bases at J; junction bases unmatched: 5. Germline loops: CDR1 LNHDA, CDR2 SQIVND (reference sequence). The CDR3 contains 14 residues. For the CDR3, the DNA is TGTGCCAGTACCGCCGGGACAGGCAATCAGCCCCAGCATTTT. Residues: CASTAGTGNQPQHF.

The V call is TRBV5-4, the J call TRBJ2-1, with 7 nucleotides matching TRBD1. This CDR3 region has 11 residues. Germline lookup yields CDR1 SGHNT and CDR2 YYREEE (reference sequence). With 10 bases clipped from V and 7 bases from J, the junction kept 5 bases outside the gene matches. The CDR3 reads CAFRGQNEQFF. CDR3 nucleotides: TGTGCCTTTAGGGGGCAGAATGAGCAGTTCTTC.

The chain employs TRBV2 and TRBJ2-7; the match to TRBD1 covers 8 bases. Germline CDR1 is SNHLY and CDR2 is FYNNEI. Trimming took 3 bases from V and 0 from J; bases not matched to a gene: 4. This CDR3 has 15 residues. In nucleotides, the CDR3 is TGTGCCAGCAGTGAGCAGGGGGCGAACTCCTACGAGCAGTACTTC. It yields the protein CASSEQGANSYEQYF.

A remark on this clone: At one end, the junction sequence differs from germline, possibly due to a read error. The chain employs TRBV18 and TRBJ1-5; 9 bases map to TRBD1. The CDR3 runs 14 residues. Per germline, CDR1 KGHSH and CDR2 LQKENI. The CDR3 DNA reads as TGTGCCAGCTCACGAGGACAGGGGAATCAACCCCAGCATTTT. Translated: CASSRGQGNQPQHF.

V is TRBV7-9 and J is TRBJ2-7, with TRBD2 matching 7 bases. The V gene's germline CDR1 is SEHNR and CDR2 FQNEAQ (reference sequence). This CDR3 contains 12 residues. V gave up 2 bases and J gave up 6 bases; unmatched junction bases: 1. The CDR3 loop reads CASSLWGGEQYF. The CDR3 nucleotides are TGTGCCAGCAGCTTATGGGGGGGCGAGCAGTACTTC.

This chain uses TRBV7-9 with TRBJ2-3; D is undetermined. CDR3 length: 13 residues. Trimming shortened V by 3 bases and J by 4 bases, and 8 bases separated the two germline ends. Germline values: CDR1 SEHNR, CDR2 FQNEAQ (reference sequence). This CDR3 reads CASSLRESDTQYF. The CDR3 DNA reads as TGTGCCAGCAGCTTGAGAGAATCAGATACGCAGTATTTT.

This chain connects TRBV19 to TRBJ2-3; 9 positions agree with TRBD1. Trimming at V came to 7 bases and at J to 7 bases, leaving 9 bases not matched to a gene. This CDR3 has 14 amino acids. The germline V gene encodes CDR1 LNHDA and CDR2 SQIVND (reference sequence). The CDR3 DNA reads TGTGCCAGTACCCCCGGGACAGGGATGTATACGCAGTATTTT. Translated, it gives CASTPGTGMYTQYF.

The chain has TRBV30 and TRBJ2-2; 8 nucleotides match TRBD2. Germline CDR1 and CDR2: GTSNPN and SVGIG (reference sequence). CDR3 size: 16 residues. J lost 4 bases, V lost 0 bases, and 7 bases had no gene match. The CDR3 region has the DNA TGTGCCTGGAGTGTCATCGGACTAGCTGGCACCGGGGAGCTGTTTTTT. This sequence encodes CAWSVIGLAGTGELFF.

The chain employs TRBV19 and TRBJ2-3; D may be TRBD1 (6 bases). Germline V CDR1 and CDR2: LNHDA, SQIVND (reference sequence). The ends were cut back, 9 bases at V and 0 bases at J, with 10 bases in the middle. The CDR3 has 13 amino acids. CDR3 in amino acids: CASRGGSTDTQYF. The CDR3 DNA follows: TGTGCCAGCAGGGGCGGGAGCACAGATACGCAGTATTTT.

V gene TRBV19 combines with J gene TRBJ2-1; 8 nucleotides agree with TRBD2. CDR3 length: 14 amino acids. CDR1 is LNHDA, CDR2 SQIVND, per germline (reference sequence). The junction had 4 bases not matched to a gene; V was cut back by 7 bases and J by 2 bases. This CDR3 is CASTAGGAYNEQFF. The CDR3 coding sequence is TGTGCCAGTACCGCGGGAGGTGCCTACAATGAGCAGTTCTTC.

The rearrangement links TRBV19 to TRBJ1-2; TRBD1 might be the D (5 bases). The CDR3 loop spans 13 amino acids. Between the trimmed V and J ends, which lost 3 bases and 6 bases, there was a span of 11 bases. Germline CDR1 and CDR2: LNHDA and SQIVND (reference sequence). For the CDR3, the DNA is TGTGCCAGTAGTATTTCCGGGGGGGATGGCTACACCTTC. Protein sequence: CASSISGGDGYTF.

V and J are TRBV6-5 and TRBJ2-7; the match to TRBD2 covers 7 bases. Germline-derived CDR1 and CDR2 are MNHEY and SVGAGI. The J segment lost 3 bases and the V segment lost 2 bases, leaving 4 bases of the junction unmatched. The CDR3 has 14 amino acids. This CDR3 reads CASSYPGRGYEQYF. The CDR3, as DNA: TGTGCCAGCAGTTACCCGGGGAGGGGCTACGAGCAGTACTTC.

This sequence joins TRBV9 and TRBJ2-1; TRBD2 aligns across 7 bases. The CDR3 has 16 residues. V was pared by 0 bases and J by 4 bases, with 7 bases of the junction left unmatched. The germline CDR1 and CDR2 sequences are SGDLS and YYNGEE. DNA of the CDR3: TGTGCCAGCAGCGTAGGGGCTAGCGGAGCGTACAATGAGCAGTTCTTC. It is translated as CASSVGASGAYNEQFF.

The chain is built from TRBV6-6 and TRBJ2-4; TRBD2 matches 11 bases. The CDR3 loop spans 15 amino acids. In germline, CDR1 is MNHNY, CDR2 SVGAGI (reference sequence). V lost 2 bases, J lost 3 bases, and 0 bases stayed unmatched. CDR3 DNA sequence: TGTGCCAGCAGTTACGGGACTAGCGGCAAAAACATTCAGTACTTC. Its protein is CASSYGTSGKNIQYF.

The chain combines TRBV6-1 with TRBJ2-2; D perhaps matches TRBD1 (7 bases). The CDR3 runs to 15 residues. V was trimmed by 6 bases and J by 2 bases, leaving 13 bases between them. CDR1 and CDR2 (germline): MNHNS, SASEGT. The CDR3 nucleotides are TGTGCCAGCAGCGGCGGGACAGTAAACACCGGGGAGCTGTTTTTT. Residues: CASSGGTVNTGELFF.

This clone was observed a handful of times. V and J are TRBV30 and TRBJ2-5, with 7 bases that match TRBD1. The end of the DNA fits TRBJ2-7 better, so the J call may be wrong. Germline V gives CDR1 GTSNPN, CDR2 SVGIG (reference sequence). CDR3 length: 16 residues. Here the CDR3 reads CAWSPFVGQESYEQYF. CDR3 nucleotides: TGTGCCTGGAGTCCATTCGTAGGACAGGAATCCTACGAGCAGTACTTC.

This chain joins TRBV5-1 and TRBJ2-5, with TRBD1 matching 7 bases. The J call may be mistaken, given a closer DNA end match to TRBJ2-7. Per germline, CDR1 SGHRS and CDR2 YFSETQ. The CDR3 consists of 14 residues. In DNA, the CDR3 is TGCGCCAGCAGCTTGGCAACAGGGGCCTACGAGCAGTACTTC. This codes for CASSLATGAYEQYF.

The genes are TRBV7-2 and TRBJ1-2, with 9 nucleotides matching TRBD1. The V gene's germline CDR1 is SGHTA and CDR2 FQGNSA. The J segment lost 8 bases and the V segment lost 6 bases, leaving 7 bases of the junction unmatched. There are 13 residues in the CDR3. In DNA form, the CDR3 reads TGTGCCAGCAGACAGGGGGCTGTTGGAGGCTACACCTTC. It codes for CASRQGAVGGYTF.

V usage is TRBV6-1 and J usage is TRBJ1-1; weak D call: TRBD1 (5 bases). V shed 7 bases and J shed 1 base, with 13 bases lying between them. Per germline, CDR1 MNHNS and CDR2 SASEGT. The CDR3 is 14 amino acids. CDR3 bases: TGTGCCAGCAAAAAGGGGCAATCGAACACTGAAGCTTTCTTT. Protein sequence: CASKKGQSNTEAFF.

V and J are TRBV7-8 and TRBJ1-2; perhaps TRBD1 as D (5 bases). This CDR3 comprises 14 residues. Per germline, CDR1 SGHVS and CDR2 FQNEAQ. Deletions cut 4 bases from V and 7 bases from J, with 16 bases between. The CDR3 loop is CASSSTAAGFGYTF. For the CDR3, the DNA is TGTGCCAGCAGCTCCACAGCCGCAGGGTTTGGCTACACCTTC.

V usage is TRBV6-6 and J usage is TRBJ2-3; 9 bases align to TRBD2. From germline, CDR1 is MNHNY and CDR2 SVGAGI (reference sequence). The CDR3 is 16 residues long. The junction had 7 bases not matched to a gene; V was cut back by 6 bases and J by 0 bases. The DNA for the CDR3 is TGTGCCAGCAGCCCAGAGCGGGGGGCCAGCACAGATACGCAGTATTTT. As protein: CASSPERGASTDTQYF.

The chain uses TRBV10-3 and TRBJ2-3, with D unclear. The CDR3 consists of 14 residues. V lost 5 bases, J lost 0 bases, and 9 bases lay in between. CDR1 is ENHRY, CDR2 SYGVKD, per germline. The CDR3 protein is CAISRLSSTDTQYF. CDR3 sequence (DNA): TGTGCCATCAGTCGTCTTTCTAGCACAGATACGCAGTATTTT.